This T cell receptor beta chain was sequenced in a study of patients and donors after allogeneic stem cell transplantation. The CDR3 totals 17 residues. The trim removed 2 bases at V and 3 bases at J, leaving 11 bases unmatched. CDR1 SGHVS and CDR2 FNYEAQ come from the germline V gene. TCRdb reanalysed the RT-PCR reads using MiXCR and keeps one entry per CDR3 protein. The data contain some 87,000 distinct CDR3 sequences, approximately 49% of them singletons. Sequenced material: blood, either unsorted or a sorted T cell fraction (not recorded which). The TCR comes from a human donor who was either an allogeneic HSCT recipient or a stem cell or donor lymphocyte infusion donor (not recorded which). It is not recorded whose cells these are; they may come from a transplant donor. This rearrangement joins TRBV7-6 to TRBJ1-2; 8 nucleotides align to TRBD1. The CDR3 DNA reads as TGTGCCAGCAGCTTACGTAGCCGTCCGGGACAGGACTATGGCTACACCTTC. As protein: CASSLRSRPGQDYGYTF. The whole variable domain, filled in from reference TRBV7-6 and TRBJ1-2, reads GAGVSQSPRYKVTKRGQDVALRCDPISGHVSLYWYRQALGQGPEFLTYFNYEAQQDKSGLPNDRFSAERPEGSISTLTIQRTEQRDSAMYRCASSLRSRPGQDYGYTFGSGTRLTVV.